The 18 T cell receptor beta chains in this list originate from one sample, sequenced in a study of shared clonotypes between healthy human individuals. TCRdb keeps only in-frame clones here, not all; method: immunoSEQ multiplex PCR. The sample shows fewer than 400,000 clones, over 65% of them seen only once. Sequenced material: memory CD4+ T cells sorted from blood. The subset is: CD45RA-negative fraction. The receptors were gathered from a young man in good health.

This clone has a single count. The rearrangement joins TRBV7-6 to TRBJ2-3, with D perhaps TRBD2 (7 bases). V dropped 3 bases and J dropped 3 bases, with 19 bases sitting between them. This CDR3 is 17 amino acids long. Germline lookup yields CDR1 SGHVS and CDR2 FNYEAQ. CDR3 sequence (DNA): TGTGCCAGCAGCTTTGGGGCGGGGGCTTTACATACAGATACGCAGTATTTT. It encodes CASSFGAGALHTDTQYF.

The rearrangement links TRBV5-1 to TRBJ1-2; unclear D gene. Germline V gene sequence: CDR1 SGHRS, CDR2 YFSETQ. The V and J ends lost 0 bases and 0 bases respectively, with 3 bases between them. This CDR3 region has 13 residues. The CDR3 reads CASSLESNYGYTF. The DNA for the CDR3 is TGCGCCAGCAGCTTGGAGTCTAACTATGGCTACACCTTC.

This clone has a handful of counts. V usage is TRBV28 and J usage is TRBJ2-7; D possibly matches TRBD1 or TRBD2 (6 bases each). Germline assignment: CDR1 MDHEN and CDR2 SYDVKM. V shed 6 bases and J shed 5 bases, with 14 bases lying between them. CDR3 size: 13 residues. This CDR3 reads CASSLIGGDEQYF. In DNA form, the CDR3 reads TGTGCCAGCAGCCTTATCGGGGGCGACGAGCAGTACTTC.

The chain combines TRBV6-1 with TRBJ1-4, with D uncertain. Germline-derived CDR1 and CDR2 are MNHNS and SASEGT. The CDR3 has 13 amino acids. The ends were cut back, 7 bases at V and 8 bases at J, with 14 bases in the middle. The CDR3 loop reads CASTPAVREKLFF. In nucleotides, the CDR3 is TGTGCCAGCACCCCCGCCGTTCGAGAAAAACTGTTTTTT.

For the CDR3, the DNA is TGTGCCAGTAATCCCGGCGGCAGGGTGGGCTATGGCTACACCTTC. It specifies CASNPGGRVGYGYTF. J is TRBJ1-2 and V is TRBV19; tentative D call: TRBD1 (5 bases). Germline V lookup: CDR1 LNHDA, CDR2 SQIVND (reference sequence). The CDR3 contains 15 residues. V shed 7 bases and J shed 4 bases, with 19 bases lying between them. Complete variable domain (other parts from reference TRBV19 and TRBJ1-2): DGGITQSPKYLFRKEGQNVTLSCEQNLNHDAMYWYRQDPGQGLRLIYYSQIVNDFQKGDIAEGYSVSREKKESFPLTVTSAQKNPTAFYLCASNPGGRVGYGYTFGSGTRLTVV.

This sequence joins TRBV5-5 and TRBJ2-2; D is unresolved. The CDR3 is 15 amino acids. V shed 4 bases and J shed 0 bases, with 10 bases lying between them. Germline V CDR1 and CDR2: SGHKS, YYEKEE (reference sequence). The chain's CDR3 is CASSEHQPNTGELFF. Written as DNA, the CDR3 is TGTGCCAGCAGCGAACACCAACCGAACACCGGGGAGCTGTTTTTT.

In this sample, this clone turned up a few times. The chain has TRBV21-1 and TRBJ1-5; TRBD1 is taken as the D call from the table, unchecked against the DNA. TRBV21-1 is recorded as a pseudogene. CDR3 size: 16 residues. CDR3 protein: CASSKAAGTGRQPQHF. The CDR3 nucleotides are TGTGCCAGCAGCAAAGCGGCTGGGACAGGTCGACAGCCCCAGCATTTT.

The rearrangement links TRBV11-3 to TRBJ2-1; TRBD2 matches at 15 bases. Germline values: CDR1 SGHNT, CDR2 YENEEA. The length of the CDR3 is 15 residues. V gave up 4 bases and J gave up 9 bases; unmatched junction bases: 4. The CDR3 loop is CASSSGLAGGGEQFF. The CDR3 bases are TGTGCCAGCAGCTCAGGACTAGCGGGAGGGGGTGAGCAGTTCTTC. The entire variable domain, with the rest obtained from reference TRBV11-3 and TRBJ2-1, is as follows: EAGVVQSPRYKIIEKKQPVAFWCNPISGHNTLYWYLQNLGQGPELLIRYENEEAVDDSQLPKDRFSAERLKGVDSTLKIQPAELGDSAVYLCASSSGLAGGGEQFFGPGTRLTVL.

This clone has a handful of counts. CDR3 DNA sequence: TGTGCCATCAGTGAACGGCTAGCGGGTATTCAAGAGACCCAGTACTTC. The encoded protein is CAISERLAGIQETQYF. This sequence joins TRBV10-3 and TRBJ2-5, with 8 bases identical to TRBD2. The ends lost 3 bases at V and 2 bases at J; junction bases unmatched: 8. This CDR3 is built from 16 residues. Germline lookup yields CDR1 ENHRY and CDR2 SYGVKD.

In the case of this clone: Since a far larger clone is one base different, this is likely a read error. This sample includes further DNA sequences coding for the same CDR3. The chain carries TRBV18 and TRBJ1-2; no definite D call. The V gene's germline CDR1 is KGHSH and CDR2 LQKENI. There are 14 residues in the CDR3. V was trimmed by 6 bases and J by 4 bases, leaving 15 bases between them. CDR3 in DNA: TGTGCCAGCTCCCCAGAGGCGGACCTCTATGGCTACACCTTC. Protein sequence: CASSPEADLYGYTF.

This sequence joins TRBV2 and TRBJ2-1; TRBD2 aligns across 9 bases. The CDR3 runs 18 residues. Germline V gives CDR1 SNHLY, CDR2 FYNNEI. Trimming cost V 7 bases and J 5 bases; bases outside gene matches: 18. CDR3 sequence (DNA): TGTGCCAGCACTTTCGTAGCGGGAGAGCCCATCCCGAACAATGAGCAGTTCTTC. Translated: CASTFVAGEPIPNNEQFF.

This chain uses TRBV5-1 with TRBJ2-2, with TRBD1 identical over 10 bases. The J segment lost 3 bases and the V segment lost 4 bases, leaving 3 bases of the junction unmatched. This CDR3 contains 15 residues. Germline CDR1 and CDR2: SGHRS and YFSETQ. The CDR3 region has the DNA TGCGCCAGCAGCGTCGGGACAGGGGACACCGGGGAGCTGTTTTTT. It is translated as CASSVGTGDTGELFF.

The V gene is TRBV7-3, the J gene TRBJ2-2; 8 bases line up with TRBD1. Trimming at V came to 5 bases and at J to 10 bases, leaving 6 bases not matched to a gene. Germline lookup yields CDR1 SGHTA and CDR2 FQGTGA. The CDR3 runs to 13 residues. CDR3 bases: TGTGCCAGCAGCGACCCGGACAGGGAGGAGCTGTTTTTT. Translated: CASSDPDREELFF.

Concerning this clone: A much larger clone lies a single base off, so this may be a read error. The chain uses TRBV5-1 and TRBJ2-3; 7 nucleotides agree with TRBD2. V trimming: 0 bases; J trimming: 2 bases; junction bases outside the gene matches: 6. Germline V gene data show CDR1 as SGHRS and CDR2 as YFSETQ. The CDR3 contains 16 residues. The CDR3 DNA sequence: TGCGCCAGCAGCTTGGGCGGGCTAGCGGACACAGATACGCAGTATTTT. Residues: CASSLGGLADTDTQYF.

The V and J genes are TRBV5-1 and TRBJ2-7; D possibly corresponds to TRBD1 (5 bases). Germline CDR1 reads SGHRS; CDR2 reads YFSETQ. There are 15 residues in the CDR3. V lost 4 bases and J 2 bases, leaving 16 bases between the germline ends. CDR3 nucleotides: TGCGCCAGCAGCATCCCTGGGGCCACGGCCTACGAGCAGTACTTC. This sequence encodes CASSIPGATAYEQYF.

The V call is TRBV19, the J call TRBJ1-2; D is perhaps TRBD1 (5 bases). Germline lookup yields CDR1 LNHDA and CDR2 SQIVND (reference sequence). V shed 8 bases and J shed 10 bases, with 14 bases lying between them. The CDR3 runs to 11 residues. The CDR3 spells CASGTRGNYTF. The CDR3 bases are TGTGCCAGTGGGACCCGGGGGAACTACACCTTC.

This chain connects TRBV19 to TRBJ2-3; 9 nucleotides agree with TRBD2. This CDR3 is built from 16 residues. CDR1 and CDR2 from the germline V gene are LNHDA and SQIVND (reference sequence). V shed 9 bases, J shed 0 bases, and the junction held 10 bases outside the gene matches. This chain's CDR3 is CASRPTSGPSTDTQYF. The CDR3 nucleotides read TGTGCCAGCCGACCGACTAGCGGCCCTAGCACAGATACGCAGTATTTT.

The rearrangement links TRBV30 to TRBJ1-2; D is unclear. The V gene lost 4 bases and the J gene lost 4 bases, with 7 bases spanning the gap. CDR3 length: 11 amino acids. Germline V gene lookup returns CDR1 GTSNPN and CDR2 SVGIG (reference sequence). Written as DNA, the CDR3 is TGTGCCTGGACCAAGGGCTATGGCTACACCTTC. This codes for CAWTKGYGYTF. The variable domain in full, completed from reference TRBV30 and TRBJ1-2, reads SQTIHQWPATLVQPVGSPLSLECTVEGTSNPNLYWYRQAAGRGLQLLFYSVGIGQISSEVPQNLSASRPQDRQFILSSKKLLLSDSGFYLCAWTKGYGYTFGSGTRLTVV.